One and the same sample provided the 16 T cell receptor beta chains below, sequenced in a study of T cells expressing NK-cell markers. Using the 5' RACE reads, TCRdb records one entry per CDR3 protein without DNA. Across hundreds of thousands of distinct CDR3 sequences, the top ten clones capture about 3.6% of the sample. Sequencing was carried out using blood T cells: a sorted CD56 or NKG2C T cell subset, CD4+ or CD8+ T cells, or bulk PBMC T cells (not recorded which). The receptors originated from a man aged 18 to 35 in good health.

Here the CDR3 reads CASRPTYNSPLHF. This chain links TRBV12-3 or TRBV12-4 with TRBJ1-6. The CDR3 totals 13 residues.

V is TRBV2 and J is TRBJ1-1. Germline V gene lookup returns CDR1 SNHLY and CDR2 FYNNEI. CDR3 length equals 15 residues. The CDR3: CASARSALMNTEAFF. Full variable domain (missing parts from reference TRBV2 and TRBJ1-1): EPEVTQTPSHQVTQMGQEVILRCVPISNHLYFYWYRQILGQKVEFLVSFYNNEISEKSEIFDDQFSVERPDGSNFTLKIRSTKLEDSAMYFCASARSALMNTEAFFGQGTRLTVV.

V is TRBV12-3 or TRBV12-4 and J is TRBJ1-1. The CDR3 extends over 11 amino acids. CDR3: CASGLVFEAFF.

The V gene is TRBV7-2, the J gene TRBJ2-5; the TCRdb D gene call, TRBD2, has no DNA to confirm it. The V gene's germline CDR1 is SGHTA and CDR2 FQGNSA. The CDR3 is 15 amino acids. CDR3 amino acids: CASSPRGPSGETQYF.

The chain employs TRBV20-1 and TRBJ2-7; TCRdb returns TRBD2, unconfirmable since there is no DNA. The CDR3 loop spans 13 amino acids. Per the germline V gene, CDR1 is DFQATT and CDR2 is SNEGSKA (reference sequence). The CDR3 sequence: CSASYQTNYEQYF.

V is TRBV12-3 or TRBV12-4 and J is TRBJ2-5; TCRdb proposes TRBD2, but this gene call is untestable without DNA. The CDR3 is 13 amino acids. CDR3: CASGRTARETQYF.

CDR3 loop: CSVEVWTDGTSGGNEQFF. This chain joins TRBV29-1 and TRBJ2-1; TCRdb's assignment of TRBD2 cannot be checked, as there is no DNA. The CDR3 has 18 amino acids. Germline values: CDR1 SQVTM, CDR2 ANQGSEA.

The rearrangement links TRBV6-5 to TRBJ2-6. The length of the CDR3 is 15 residues. Germline V lookup: CDR1 MNHEY, CDR2 SVGAGI. This chain's CDR3 is CASSYLPAGANVLTF.

The J gene is TRBJ2-2, the V gene TRBV12-3 or TRBV12-4; TCRdb's assignment of TRBD1 cannot be checked, as there is no DNA. The CDR3 extends over 14 amino acids. The CDR3 reads CASSPGHKSGELFF.

The chain carries TRBV6-2 or TRBV6-3 and TRBJ2-5. CDR3 length: 15 residues. Germline values: CDR1 MNHEY, CDR2 SVGEGT. CDR3 region: CASSYYTGRGETQYF.

The gene calls are TRBV5-5 and TRBJ2-3. The germline CDR1 and CDR2 sequences are SGHKS and YYEKEE (reference sequence). The CDR3 runs to 14 residues. CDR3: CASSGNSQADTQYF.

This chain uses TRBV7-2 with TRBJ2-2; TCRdb reports TRBD1, a call that lacks DNA to check it against. CDR1 is SGHTA, CDR2 FQGNSA, per germline. CDR3 size: 17 residues. The CDR3 reads CASSLAGHQTNTGELFF.

CDR3 residues: CASNIPGLGTDTQYF. V is TRBV19 and J is TRBJ2-3; TCRdb proposes TRBD2, but this gene call is untestable without DNA. The CDR3 sequence is 15 residues long. Germline CDR1 reads LNHDA; CDR2 reads SQIVND (reference sequence).

This chain links TRBV5-5 with TRBJ1-1; without DNA, the TCRdb call of TRBD1 cannot be checked. The CDR3 is made up of 17 amino acids. Germline CDR1 reads SGHKS; CDR2 reads YYEKEE (reference sequence). CDR3 in amino acids: CASSFPGRQAGNTEAFF.

This CDR3 reads CASSLFGEDTDTQYF. This chain joins TRBV5-1 and TRBJ2-3. The CDR3 length is 15 residues. Germline CDR1 SGHRS, CDR2 YFSETQ.

The chain links TRBV5-1 to TRBJ2-2; absent DNA, TCRdb's TRBD2 call cannot be checked. Per the germline V gene, CDR1 is SGHRS and CDR2 is YFSETQ. The CDR3 is made up of 17 amino acids. The chain's CDR3 is CASSFFGGGANTGELFF. Combining the CDR3 with reference TRBV5-1 and TRBJ2-2 gives the whole variable domain KAGVTQTPRYLIKTRGQQVTLSCSPISGHRSVSWYQQTPGQGLQFLFEYFSETQRNKGNFPGRFSGRQFSNSRSEMNVSTLELGDSALYLCASSFFGGGANTGELFFGEGSRLTVL.